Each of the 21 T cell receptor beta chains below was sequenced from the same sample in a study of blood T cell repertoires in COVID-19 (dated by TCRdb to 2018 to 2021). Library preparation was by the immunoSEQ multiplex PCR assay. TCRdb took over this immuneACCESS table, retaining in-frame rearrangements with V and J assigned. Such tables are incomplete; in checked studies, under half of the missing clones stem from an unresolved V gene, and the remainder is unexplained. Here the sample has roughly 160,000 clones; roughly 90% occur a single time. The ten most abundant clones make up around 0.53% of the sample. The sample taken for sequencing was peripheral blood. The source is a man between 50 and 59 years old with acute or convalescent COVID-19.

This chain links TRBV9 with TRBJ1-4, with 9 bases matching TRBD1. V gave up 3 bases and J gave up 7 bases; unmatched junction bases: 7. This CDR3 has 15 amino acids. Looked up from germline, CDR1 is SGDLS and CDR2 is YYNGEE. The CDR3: CASSAQGAVGEKLFF. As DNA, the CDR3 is TGTGCCAGCAGCGCACAGGGGGCAGTAGGTGAAAAACTGTTTTTT.

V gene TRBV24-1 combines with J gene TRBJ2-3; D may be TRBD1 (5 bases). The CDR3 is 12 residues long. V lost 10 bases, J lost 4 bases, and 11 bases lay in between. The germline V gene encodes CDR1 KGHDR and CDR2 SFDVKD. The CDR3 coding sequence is TGTGCCACAGGGGCTGTTGCAGATACGCAGTATTTT. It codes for CATGAVADTQYF.

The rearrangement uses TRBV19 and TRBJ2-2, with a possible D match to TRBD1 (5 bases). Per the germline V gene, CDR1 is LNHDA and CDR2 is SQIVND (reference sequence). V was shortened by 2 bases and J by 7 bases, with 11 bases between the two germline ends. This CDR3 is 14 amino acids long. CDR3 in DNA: TGTGCCAGTAGTATACAGGGTGGTGGCGGGGAGCTGTTTTTT. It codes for CASSIQGGGGELFF.

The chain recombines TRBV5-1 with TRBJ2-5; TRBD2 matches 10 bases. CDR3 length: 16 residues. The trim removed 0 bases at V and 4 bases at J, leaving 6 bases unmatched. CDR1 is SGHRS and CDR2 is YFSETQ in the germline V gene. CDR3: CASSLAPSGSGETQYF. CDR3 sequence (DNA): TGCGCCAGCAGCTTGGCGCCTAGCGGGAGCGGAGAGACCCAGTACTTC.

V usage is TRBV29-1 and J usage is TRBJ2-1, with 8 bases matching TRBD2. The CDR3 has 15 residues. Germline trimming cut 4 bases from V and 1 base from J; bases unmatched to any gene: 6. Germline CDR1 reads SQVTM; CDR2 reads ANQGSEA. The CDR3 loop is CSVAPGLESYNEQFF. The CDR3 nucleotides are TGCAGCGTTGCCCCGGGACTAGAGTCCTACAATGAGCAGTTCTTC.

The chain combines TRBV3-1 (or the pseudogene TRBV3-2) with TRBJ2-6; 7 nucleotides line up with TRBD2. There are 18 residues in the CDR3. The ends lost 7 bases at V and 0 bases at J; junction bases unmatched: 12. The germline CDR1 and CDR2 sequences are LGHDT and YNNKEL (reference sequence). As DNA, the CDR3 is TGTGCCAGCACCCCCACGGGGGGACTGCTCTCTGGGGCCAACGTCCTGACTTTC. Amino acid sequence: CASTPTGGLLSGANVLTF.

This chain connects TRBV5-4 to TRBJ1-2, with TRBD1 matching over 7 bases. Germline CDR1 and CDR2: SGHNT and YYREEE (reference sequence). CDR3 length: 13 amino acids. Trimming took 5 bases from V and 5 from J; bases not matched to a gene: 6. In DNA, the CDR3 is TGTGCCAGCAGTTATGACAGGGAGTATGGCTACACCTTC. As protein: CASSYDREYGYTF.

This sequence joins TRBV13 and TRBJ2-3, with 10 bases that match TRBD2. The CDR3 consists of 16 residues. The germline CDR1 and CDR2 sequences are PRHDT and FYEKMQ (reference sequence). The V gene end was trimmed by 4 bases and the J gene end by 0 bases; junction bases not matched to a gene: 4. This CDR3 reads CASSSSGGASTDTQYF. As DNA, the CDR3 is TGTGCCAGCAGCTCGAGCGGGGGGGCGAGCACAGATACGCAGTATTTT.

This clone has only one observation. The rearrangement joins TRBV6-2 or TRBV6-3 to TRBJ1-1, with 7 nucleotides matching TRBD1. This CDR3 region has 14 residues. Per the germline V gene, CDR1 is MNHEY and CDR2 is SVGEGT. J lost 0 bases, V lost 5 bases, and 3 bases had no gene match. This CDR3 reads CASSTGTVNTEAFF. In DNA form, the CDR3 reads TGTGCCAGCAGTACGGGGACAGTGAACACTGAAGCTTTCTTT.

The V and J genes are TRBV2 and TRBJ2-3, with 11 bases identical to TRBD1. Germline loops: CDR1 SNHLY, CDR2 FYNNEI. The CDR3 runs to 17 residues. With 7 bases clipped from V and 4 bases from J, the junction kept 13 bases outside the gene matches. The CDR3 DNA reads TGTGCCAGCACCCGAACCGGGACAGGGGGGAAGGCAGATACGCAGTATTTT. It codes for CASTRTGTGGKADTQYF.

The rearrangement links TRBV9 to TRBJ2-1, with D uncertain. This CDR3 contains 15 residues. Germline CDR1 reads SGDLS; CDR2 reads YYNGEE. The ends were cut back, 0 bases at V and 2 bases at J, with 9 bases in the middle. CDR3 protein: CASSVAPNPYNEQFF. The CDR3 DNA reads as TGTGCCAGCAGCGTAGCCCCTAATCCCTACAATGAGCAGTTCTTC.

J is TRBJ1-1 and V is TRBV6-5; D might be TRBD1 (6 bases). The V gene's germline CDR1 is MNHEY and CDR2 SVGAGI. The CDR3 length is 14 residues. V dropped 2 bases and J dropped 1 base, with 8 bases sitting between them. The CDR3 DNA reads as TGTGCCAGCAGTTACCAAGGGGGGAACACTGAAGCTTTCTTT. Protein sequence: CASSYQGGNTEAFF.

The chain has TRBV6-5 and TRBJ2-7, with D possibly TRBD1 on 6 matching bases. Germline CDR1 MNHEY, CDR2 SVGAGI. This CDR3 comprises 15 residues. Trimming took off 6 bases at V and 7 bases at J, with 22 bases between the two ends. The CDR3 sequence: CASRAPDRLVGEQYF. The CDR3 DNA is TGTGCCAGCAGGGCCCCCGACAGGCTTGTAGGAGAGCAGTACTTC.

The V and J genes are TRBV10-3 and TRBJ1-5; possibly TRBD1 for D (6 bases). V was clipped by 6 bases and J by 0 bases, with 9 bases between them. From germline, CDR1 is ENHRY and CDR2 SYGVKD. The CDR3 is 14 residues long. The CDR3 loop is CAIRGTSSNQPQHF. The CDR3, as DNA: TGTGCCATCAGGGGGACAAGTAGCAATCAGCCCCAGCATTTT.

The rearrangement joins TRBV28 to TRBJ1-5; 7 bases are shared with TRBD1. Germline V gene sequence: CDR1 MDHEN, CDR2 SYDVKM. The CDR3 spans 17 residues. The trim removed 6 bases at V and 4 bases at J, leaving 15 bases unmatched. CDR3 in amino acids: CASRTFSTGTGNQPQHF. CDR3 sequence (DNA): TGTGCCAGCAGGACGTTCTCGACAGGGACGGGGAATCAGCCCCAGCATTTT.

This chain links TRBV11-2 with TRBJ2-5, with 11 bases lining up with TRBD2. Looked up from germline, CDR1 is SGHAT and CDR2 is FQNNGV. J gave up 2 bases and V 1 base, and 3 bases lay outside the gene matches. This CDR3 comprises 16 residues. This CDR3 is CASSLVTSGGQETQYF. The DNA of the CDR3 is TGTGCCAGCAGCTTAGTTACTAGCGGGGGTCAAGAGACCCAGTACTTC.

For the CDR3, the DNA is TGTGCCAGCAGCGCCTCCTCGGAAGGGACAGGGTTGAATGAGCAGTTCTTC. This translates into CASSASSEGTGLNEQFF. The chain employs TRBV5-6 and TRBJ2-1; the match to TRBD1 covers 9 bases. Trimming cost V 4 bases and J 7 bases; bases outside gene matches: 15. The germline gives CDR1 SGHDT, CDR2 YYEEEE. The length of the CDR3 is 17 residues.

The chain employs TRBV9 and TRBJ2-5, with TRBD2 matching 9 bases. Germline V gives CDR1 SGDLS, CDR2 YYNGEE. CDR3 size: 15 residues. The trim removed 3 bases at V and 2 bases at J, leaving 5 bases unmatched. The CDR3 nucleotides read TGTGCCAGCAGCGCTGGGACTAGCCCTCAAGAGACCCAGTACTTC. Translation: CASSAGTSPQETQYF.

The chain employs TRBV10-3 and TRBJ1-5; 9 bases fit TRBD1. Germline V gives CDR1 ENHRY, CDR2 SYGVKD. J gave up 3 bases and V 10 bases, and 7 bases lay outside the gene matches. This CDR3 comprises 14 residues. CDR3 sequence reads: CATSGQGLNQPQHF. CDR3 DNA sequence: TGTGCCACGTCCGGACAGGGGCTCAATCAGCCCCAGCATTTT.

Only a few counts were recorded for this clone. In nucleotides, the CDR3 is TGTGCCTGGACCAGCGAGACGAACACCGGGGAGCTGTTTTTT. Translating gives CAWTSETNTGELFF. The chain couples TRBV30 to TRBJ2-2; D uncertain. Per the germline V gene, CDR1 is GTSNPN and CDR2 is SVGIG (reference sequence). The CDR3 runs 14 residues. Trimming took 4 bases from V and 0 from J, leaving 9 bases between them.

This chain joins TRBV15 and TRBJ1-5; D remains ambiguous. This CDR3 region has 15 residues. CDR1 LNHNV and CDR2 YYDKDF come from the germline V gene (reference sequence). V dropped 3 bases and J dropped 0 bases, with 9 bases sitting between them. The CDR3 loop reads CATSREKYSNQPQHF. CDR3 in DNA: TGTGCCACCAGCAGGGAGAAGTATAGCAATCAGCCCCAGCATTTT.